One and the same sample provided the 24 T cell receptor beta chains below, sequenced in a study of shared clonotypes between healthy human individuals. The protocol was immunoSEQ multiplex PCR, while the TCRdb copy is restricted to in-frame clones and leaves out a portion. The sample has about 2.3 million clones; 93% are singletons. Sequencing input: naive CD4+ T cells from PBMCs. Noted subset: CD45RA+ positively selected. These receptors all come from a man between 18 and 29 years old in good health. Some clones in this sample may be carry-over from other donors' samples.

The rearrangement joins TRBV29-1 to TRBJ1-4, with 7 positions matching TRBD1. The CDR3 totals 13 residues. In germline, CDR1 is SQVTM, CDR2 ANQGSEA. V lost 0 bases, J lost 10 bases, and 5 bases stayed unmatched. Here the CDR3 reads CSVEDGAGGKLFF. The CDR3 bases are TGCAGCGTTGAAGATGGGGCAGGGGGAAAACTGTTTTTT.

The J gene is TRBJ2-1, the V gene TRBV29-1; no firm D call. Germline lookup yields CDR1 SQVTM and CDR2 ANQGSEA. The CDR3 consists of 12 residues. The germline V and J ends were trimmed by 5 bases and 9 bases, with 14 bases remaining between them. CDR3 loop: CSVSFLVGEQFF. CDR3 bases: TGCAGCGTTAGCTTTCTTGTAGGTGAGCAGTTCTTC.

This sequence joins TRBV29-1 and TRBJ2-7; D gene uncertain. Trimming cost V 5 bases and J 6 bases, with 14 bases left between them. Germline V CDR1 and CDR2: SQVTM, ANQGSEA. This CDR3 is built from 12 residues. CDR3 DNA: TGCAGCGTTATCGATTCCGGGCCCGAGCAGTACTTC. Protein: CSVIDSGPEQYF.

A remark on this clone: Other DNA sequences in this sample translate to the same CDR3. The chain links TRBV7-2 to TRBJ1-1; TRBD1 matches at 7 bases. The CDR3 covers 14 residues. With V trimmed by 3 bases and J by 1 base, 2 bases remained unmatched. Germline V lookup: CDR1 SGHTA, CDR2 FQGNSA. The CDR3 DNA follows: TGTGCCAGCAGCTTCAGACAGGGGAACACTGAAGCTTTCTTT. Translating it yields CASSFRQGNTEAFF.

The V and J genes are TRBV18 and TRBJ2-1, with 8 bases that match TRBD2. This CDR3 region has 17 residues. Germline CDR1 KGHSH, CDR2 LQKENI. Trimming cost V 3 bases and J 8 bases; bases outside gene matches: 15. The CDR3 here is CASSPGRLSGRPDEQFF. In DNA form, the CDR3 reads TGTGCCAGCTCACCCGGGAGACTAAGCGGGAGACCCGATGAGCAGTTCTTC. Together with reference TRBV18 and TRBJ2-1, the CDR3 gives the full variable domain: NAGVMQNPRHLVRRRGQEARLRCSPMKGHSHVYWYRQLPEEGLKFMVYLQKENIIDESGMPKERFSAEFPKEGPSILRIQQVVRGDSAAYFCASSPGRLSGRPDEQFFGPGTRLTVL.

This chain connects TRBV27 to TRBJ2-3, with 12 positions matching TRBD2. The germline V gene encodes CDR1 MNHEY and CDR2 SMNVEV (reference sequence). CDR3 length: 17 amino acids. Trimming at V came to 1 base and at J to 5 bases, leaving 7 bases not matched to a gene. CDR3: CASSLYGLAGGKDTQYF. CDR3 nucleotide sequence: TGTGCCAGCAGTTTATATGGGCTAGCGGGAGGGAAAGATACGCAGTATTTT.

In this sample, this clone turned up once. V and J are TRBV7-6 and TRBJ2-6; D is undetermined. From germline, CDR1 is SGHVS and CDR2 FNYEAQ. There are 16 residues in the CDR3. Trimming cost V 2 bases and J 0 bases, with 8 bases left between them. The CDR3 here is CASSLNSASGANVLTF. CDR3 DNA sequence: TGTGCCAGCAGCTTAAATAGTGCCTCTGGGGCCAACGTCCTGACTTTC.

The rearrangement joins TRBV9 to TRBJ2-7; TRBD1 or TRBD2 may be the D gene (5 bases each). This CDR3 is 14 amino acids long. Trimming shortened V by 0 bases and J by 5 bases, and 12 bases separated the two germline ends. Germline CDR1 and CDR2: SGDLS and YYNGEE. In DNA, the CDR3 is TGTGCCAGCAGCGTAGGAGGGGTTTACGACGAGCAGTACTTC. Protein product: CASSVGGVYDEQYF.

This chain connects TRBV11-2 to TRBJ2-7, with D tentatively TRBD2 (5 bases). This CDR3 has 18 residues. Germline CDR1 reads SGHAT; CDR2 reads FQNNGV. Between the trimmed V and J ends, which lost 3 bases and 2 bases, there was a span of 23 bases. The DNA for the CDR3 is TGTGCCAGCAGCTTTAGTTGGGATGTGGCGGAGGCTACCTACGAGCAGTACTTC. Translating it yields CASSFSWDVAEATYEQYF.

The chain combines TRBV7-3 with TRBJ2-1, with 10 bases matching TRBD1. The CDR3 has 14 residues. Trimming at V came to 6 bases and at J to 7 bases, leaving 6 bases not matched to a gene. Germline loops: CDR1 SGHTA, CDR2 FQGTGA. The CDR3 sequence: CASSQTGGQNEQFF. For the CDR3, the DNA is TGTGCCAGCAGTCAGACAGGGGGCCAAAATGAGCAGTTCTTC.

Remarks on this clone: At the DNA level, this CDR3 is encoded by other sequences in the same sample as well. This sequence joins TRBV2 and TRBJ1-1; D gene ambiguous. This CDR3 is 12 amino acids long. The V and J ends lost 4 bases and 4 bases respectively, with 7 bases between them. Looked up from germline, CDR1 is SNHLY and CDR2 is FYNNEI. The CDR3, as DNA: TGTGCCAGCAGTGTCCGGGGCACTGAAGCTTTCTTT. Amino acids: CASSVRGTEAFF.

Note on this clone: Other DNA variants within this sample encode the same CDR3. The gene calls are TRBV7-2 and TRBJ2-7; 8 nucleotides align to TRBD1. Germline lookup yields CDR1 SGHTA and CDR2 FQGNSA. This CDR3 spans 14 amino acids. J lost 2 bases, V lost 5 bases, and 5 bases had no gene match. CDR3 coding DNA: TGTGCCAGCAGCACCGGGACAGGTCCCTACGAGCAGTACTTC. Translating gives CASSTGTGPYEQYF.

This chain joins TRBV2 and TRBJ2-3; possible D gene TRBD2, 6 bases. With 3 bases removed from V and 2 bases from J, the gap between germline ends came to 15 bases. The CDR3 is 16 amino acids. Germline CDR1 is SNHLY and CDR2 is FYNNEI. CDR3 region: CASSDGDSRTTDTQYF. CDR3 nucleotides: TGTGCCAGCAGTGACGGGGACTCGAGGACCACAGATACGCAGTATTTT. Supplemented by reference TRBV2 and TRBJ2-3, the full variable domain reads EPEVTQTPSHQVTQMGQEVILRCVPISNHLYFYWYRQILGQKVEFLVSFYNNEISEKSEIFDDQFSVERPDGSNFTLKIRSTKLEDSAMYFCASSDGDSRTTDTQYFGPGTRLTVL.

This clone was counted once. This rearrangement joins TRBV29-1 to TRBJ1-1, with 7 bases aligning to TRBD1. The CDR3 contains 14 residues. The germline V gene has CDR1 SQVTM and CDR2 ANQGSEA. The trim removed 2 bases at V and 5 bases at J, leaving 8 bases unmatched. Written as DNA, the CDR3 is TGCAGCGTTGAACTGCCGACAGGGAGAACTGAAGCTTTCTTT. Residues: CSVELPTGRTEAFF. Based on the CDR3 plus reference TRBV29-1 and TRBJ1-1, the full variable domain is SAVISQKPSRDICQRGTSLTIQCQVDSQVTMMFWYRQQPGQSLTLIATANQGSEATYESGFVIDKFPISRPNLTFSTLTVSNMSPEDSSIYLCSVELPTGRTEAFFGQGTRLTVV.

Regarding this clone: Other nucleotide sequences in the sample specify the same CDR3. The genes are TRBV29-1 and TRBJ2-7; D is unresolved. Germline CDR1 and CDR2: SQVTM and ANQGSEA. V gave up 5 bases and J gave up 3 bases, with 5 bases separating them. This CDR3 spans 10 amino acids. CDR3 DNA: TGCAGCGTTTATAGCTACGAGCAGTACTTC. Amino acid sequence: CSVYSYEQYF.

The V and J genes are TRBV30 and TRBJ1-4, with D perhaps matching TRBD1 (5 bases). This CDR3 comprises 13 residues. Trimming pared 2 bases from V and 7 bases from J, leaving 11 bases between. Germline assignment: CDR1 GTSNPN and CDR2 SVGIG (reference sequence). The CDR3 coding sequence is TGTGCCTGGAGTCGTGGGGCCGGTGAAAAACTGTTTTTT. Translated, it gives CAWSRGAGEKLFF.

This chain links TRBV5-8 with TRBJ1-3; 7 bases agree with TRBD1. CDR3 length: 15 amino acids. CDR1 is SGHTS, CDR2 YDEGEE, per germline. The V gene end was trimmed by 2 bases and the J gene end by 2 bases; junction bases not matched to a gene: 4. CDR3 protein: CASSFRQGTGNTIYF. The DNA of the CDR3 is TGTGCCAGCAGCTTTCGACAGGGAACTGGAAACACCATATATTTT.

The V and J genes are TRBV7-2 and TRBJ1-6; D is unclear. From germline, CDR1 is SGHTA and CDR2 FQGNSA. The CDR3 extends over 13 amino acids. V dropped 4 bases and J dropped 6 bases, with 7 bases sitting between them. CDR3 bases: TGTGCCAGCAGCTGGAAAGCTAATTCACCCCTCCACTTT. The encoded protein is CASSWKANSPLHF.

The V gene is TRBV6-6, the J gene TRBJ1-2, with D tentatively TRBD1 (6 bases). CDR1 MNHNY and CDR2 SVGAGI come from the germline V gene (reference sequence). The CDR3 is 15 residues long. Trimming took 0 bases from V and 7 from J, leaving 15 bases between them. CDR3 region: CASSYSGGGQRGYTF. The CDR3 DNA sequence: TGTGCCAGCAGTTACTCGGGGGGCGGTCAGCGTGGCTACACCTTC.

This chain links TRBV5-4 with TRBJ2-7; 10 nucleotides match TRBD2. The V gene end was trimmed by 4 bases and the J gene end by 3 bases; junction bases not matched to a gene: 4. This CDR3 has 14 amino acids. Germline V CDR1 and CDR2: SGHNT, YYREEE (reference sequence). The CDR3 DNA follows: TGTGCCAGCAGCACAGCGGGAGGGGGCTACGAGCAGTACTTC. As protein: CASSTAGGGYEQYF.

A word on this clone: The same CDR3 is also encoded by other DNA sequences in this sample. The rearrangement uses TRBV5-1 and TRBJ2-1; a possible D gene is TRBD2 (5 bases). Trimming shortened V by 3 bases and J by 0 bases, and 13 bases separated the two germline ends. The CDR3 extends over 16 amino acids. Germline V gene lookup returns CDR1 SGHRS and CDR2 YFSETQ. The CDR3 DNA reads as TGCGCCAGCAGCTCGCTCGCGGGCTCCTCCTACAATGAGCAGTTCTTC. It specifies CASSSLAGSSYNEQFF.

The chain links TRBV2 to TRBJ1-1; no definite D call. The CDR3 contains 13 residues. Per germline, CDR1 SNHLY and CDR2 FYNNEI. With 6 bases removed from V and 2 bases from J, the gap between germline ends came to 10 bases. The CDR3 DNA follows: TGTGCCAGCAGGTCCGGGAGAAACACTGAAGCTTTCTTT. Encoded protein: CASRSGRNTEAFF.

The rearrangement links TRBV9 to TRBJ2-1; 8 bases line up with TRBD1. The ends lost 4 bases at V and 11 bases at J; junction bases unmatched: 5. CDR1 and CDR2 (germline): SGDLS, YYNGEE. The CDR3 length is 12 residues. The CDR3 loop reads CASSKSGGQQFF. The CDR3 nucleotides read TGTGCCAGCAGCAAATCAGGGGGCCAGCAGTTCTTC.

The chain employs TRBV28 and TRBJ1-4; 7 nucleotides agree with TRBD1. The CDR3 sequence is 19 residues long. Per germline, CDR1 MDHEN and CDR2 SYDVKM. Unmatched junction bases numbered 11, after V lost 0 bases and J lost 1 base. The CDR3 bases are TGTGCCAGCAGTTTATGGGCGGTAGGGGGCAGGGGAACTAATGAAAAACTGTTTTTT. Encoded protein: CASSLWAVGGRGTNEKLFF. Supplemented by reference TRBV28 and TRBJ1-4, the full variable domain reads DVKVTQSSRYLVKRTGEKVFLECVQDMDHENMFWYRQDPGLGLRLIYFSYDVKMKEKGDIPEGYSVSREKKERFSLILESASTNQTSMYLCASSLWAVGGRGTNEKLFFGSGTQLSVL.